This is a list of T cell receptor beta chains from one sample in a study of blood T cell repertoires in COVID-19. Sequencing used immunoSEQ multiplex PCR; TCRdb keeps in-frame clones, though not all of them. The profile shows some 270,000 clones, approximately 85% of them singletons. Sequencing was carried out using peripheral blood. Receptors originate from a human donor with COVID-19, enrolled during active disease. The donor label of this sample is uncertain. Each CDR3 is given with its conserved first and last residue. The size entry is marked missing in some rows and otherwise reads once, few, many or a size class.

v_call	clone_size	cdr3_aa
TRBV7-2	NA	CASSLVGLAGGLGEQFF
TRBV11-2	NA	CASSLLTSGRIQETQYF
TRBV27	NA	CASSFSQNYGYTF
TRBV11-2	NA	CASSLERDQPQHF
TRBV30	NA	CAWSYAALNNEQFF
TRBV19	NA	CASRETGLETQYF
TRBV28	NA	CASRQTPSGRLDTQYF
TRBV7-9	many	CASTLVTTQGGYTF
TRBV5-6	NA	CASSFLLRTGQNIQYF
TRBV10-1	NA	CASSRDRGTDTQYF
TRBV12-3/TRBV12-4	NA	CASSLRGSQPQHF